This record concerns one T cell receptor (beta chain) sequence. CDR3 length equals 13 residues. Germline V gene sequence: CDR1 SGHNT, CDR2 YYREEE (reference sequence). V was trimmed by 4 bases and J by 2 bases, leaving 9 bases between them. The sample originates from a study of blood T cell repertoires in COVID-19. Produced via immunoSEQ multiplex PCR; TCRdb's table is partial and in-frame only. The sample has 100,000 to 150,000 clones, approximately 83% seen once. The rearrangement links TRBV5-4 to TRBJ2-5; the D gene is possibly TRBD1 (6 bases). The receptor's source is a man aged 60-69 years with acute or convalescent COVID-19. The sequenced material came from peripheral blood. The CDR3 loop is CASSLRGQETQYF. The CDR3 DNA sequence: TGTGCCAGCAGCCTAAGGGGGCAAGAGACCCAGTACTTC.